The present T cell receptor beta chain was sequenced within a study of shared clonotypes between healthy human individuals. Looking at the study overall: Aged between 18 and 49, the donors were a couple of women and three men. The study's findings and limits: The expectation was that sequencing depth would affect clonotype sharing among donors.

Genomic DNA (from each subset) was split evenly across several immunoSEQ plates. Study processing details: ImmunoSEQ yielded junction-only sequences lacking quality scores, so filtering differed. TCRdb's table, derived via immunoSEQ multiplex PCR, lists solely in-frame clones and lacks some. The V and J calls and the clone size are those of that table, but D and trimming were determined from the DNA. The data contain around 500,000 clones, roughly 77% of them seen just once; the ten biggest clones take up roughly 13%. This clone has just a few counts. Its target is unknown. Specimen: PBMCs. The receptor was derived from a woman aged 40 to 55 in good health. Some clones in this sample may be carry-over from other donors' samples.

CDR3 residues: CASSPPIGELFF. The CDR3, as DNA: TGTGCCAGCAGTCCTCCCATAGGGGAGCTGTTTTTT. The rearrangement uses TRBV27 and TRBJ2-2, with D hard to call. Trimming cost V 5 bases and J 8 bases, with 9 bases left between them. CDR3 size: 12 residues. CDR1 MNHEY and CDR2 SMNVEV come from the germline V gene (reference sequence).